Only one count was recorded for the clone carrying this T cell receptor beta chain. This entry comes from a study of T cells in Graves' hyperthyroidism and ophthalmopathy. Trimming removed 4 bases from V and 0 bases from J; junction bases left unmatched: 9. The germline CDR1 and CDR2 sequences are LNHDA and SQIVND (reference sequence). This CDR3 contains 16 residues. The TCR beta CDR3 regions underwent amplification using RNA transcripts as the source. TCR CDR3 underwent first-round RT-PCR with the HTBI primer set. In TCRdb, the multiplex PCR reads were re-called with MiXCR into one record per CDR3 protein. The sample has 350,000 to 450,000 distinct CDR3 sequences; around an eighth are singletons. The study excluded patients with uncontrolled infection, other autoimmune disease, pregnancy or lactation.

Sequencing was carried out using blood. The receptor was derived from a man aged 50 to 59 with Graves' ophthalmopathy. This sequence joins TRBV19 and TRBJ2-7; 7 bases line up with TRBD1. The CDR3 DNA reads TGTGCCAGTAGTACCCGTGACAGGGCCCCCTCCTACGAGCAGTACTTC. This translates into CASSTRDRAPSYEQYF.